This entry lists 28 T cell receptor beta chains sequenced from one sample in a study of blood T cell repertoires in COVID-19. Only in-frame clones appear in the TCRdb table, and some are missing; sequencing was by immunoSEQ multiplex PCR. The sample includes about 480,000 clones, approximately 88% of them seen just once. Sequencing input: PBMCs or T cells enriched from blood (not recorded which). The receptors originated from a woman in her forties who had recovered from COVID-19.

The rearrangement links TRBV29-1 to TRBJ2-2; D is possibly TRBD1 (6 bases). Germline CDR1 is SQVTM and CDR2 is ANQGSEA. CDR3 length equals 14 residues. V shed 7 bases and J shed 6 bases, with 18 bases lying between them. DNA of the CDR3: TGCAGCGCAACTCACAGGGTGGGGCCCGGGGAGCTGTTTTTT. Amino acids: CSATHRVGPGELFF.

The chain is built from TRBV27 and TRBJ1-1; TRBD1 matches 7 bases. The germline CDR1 and CDR2 sequences are MNHEY and SMNVEV (reference sequence). The CDR3 consists of 18 residues. V dropped 5 bases and J dropped 0; count of bases not matched to a gene: 15. CDR3 nucleotide sequence: TGTGCCAGCAGTCGCCTCCTCGGGACAGCTGTTATGAACACTGAAGCTTTCTTT. It translates to CASSRLLGTAVMNTEAFF.

The CDR3 sequence: CASSKGGSNDNEQFF. The CDR3 DNA follows: TGTGCCAGTAGTAAGGGCGGGAGCAATGATAATGAGCAGTTCTTC. The rearrangement uses TRBV19 and TRBJ2-1; 7 bases are shared with TRBD2. The V gene end was trimmed by 4 bases and the J gene end by 7 bases; junction bases not matched to a gene: 10. CDR1 LNHDA and CDR2 SQIVND come from the germline V gene (reference sequence). The CDR3 has 15 residues.

CDR3 residues: CASSFRNTEAFF. CDR3 sequence (DNA): TGTGCCAGCAGTTTTAGGAACACTGAAGCTTTCTTT. V usage is TRBV27 and J usage is TRBJ1-1; no definite D call. From germline, CDR1 is MNHEY and CDR2 SMNVEV (reference sequence). This CDR3 region has 12 residues. Trimming took off 3 bases at V and 1 base at J, with 3 bases between the two ends.

Details on this clone: The same CDR3 can be traced to other DNA sequences in this sample. This rearrangement joins TRBV9 to TRBJ2-5, with 7 positions matching TRBD2. In germline, CDR1 is SGDLS, CDR2 YYNGEE. The CDR3 loop spans 13 amino acids. V lost 0 bases, J lost 5 bases, and 1 base stayed unmatched. CDR3 sequence reads: CASSVGGSETQYF. The DNA for the CDR3 is TGTGCCAGCAGCGTAGGCGGGAGTGAGACCCAGTACTTC.

The rearrangement links TRBV11-2 to TRBJ2-7; unclear D gene. Trimming removed 5 bases from V and 2 bases from J, with 7 bases in between. From germline, CDR1 is SGHAT and CDR2 FQNNGV. The CDR3 sequence is 12 residues long. The CDR3 nucleotides are TGTGCCAGCAGCCGACTGGCCTACGAGCAGTACTTC. Protein sequence: CASSRLAYEQYF.

CDR3 sequence (DNA): TGTGCCAGCAGTCCACTAGAGGCCTACGAGCAGTACTTC. It codes for CASSPLEAYEQYF. The gene calls are TRBV6-5 and TRBJ2-7; D is possibly TRBD2 (5 bases). Trimming took 5 bases from V and 2 from J, leaving 10 bases between them. Germline V gene sequence: CDR1 MNHEY, CDR2 SVGAGI. The CDR3 has 13 amino acids.

V gene TRBV18 combines with J gene TRBJ2-1; TRBD2 matches 7 bases. The CDR3 sequence is 13 residues long. V was clipped by 3 bases and J by 7 bases; unmatched bases: 3. Germline V lookup: CDR1 KGHSH, CDR2 LQKENI. The CDR3, as DNA: TGTGCCAGCTCACCGCTGGGGGGGAATGAGCAGTTCTTC. Translation: CASSPLGGNEQFF.

The genes are TRBV10-3 and TRBJ2-3; no clear D. The CDR3 sequence is 13 residues long. Germline CDR1 and CDR2: ENHRY and SYGVKD. Between the trimmed V and J ends, which lost 4 bases and 2 bases, there was a span of 7 bases. CDR3 nucleotide sequence: TGTGCCATCAGTGGCCTAGACACAGATACGCAGTATTTT. It codes for CAISGLDTDTQYF.

The chain joins TRBV10-2 to TRBJ1-2, with D unresolved. The V end was cut by 3 bases, the J end by 9 bases, with 17 bases between. Germline V CDR1 and CDR2: WSHSY, SAAADI. The CDR3 runs 14 residues. CDR3 nucleotides: TGCGCCAGCAGTGATTCCTATCTGATAAGTAGCTACACCTTC. Translated, it gives CASSDSYLISSYTF.

The chain couples TRBV28 to TRBJ2-3; 7 bases agree with TRBD2. The CDR3 loop spans 14 amino acids. J lost 4 bases, V lost 11 bases, and 12 bases had no gene match. Germline V gene lookup returns CDR1 MDHEN and CDR2 SYDVKM. CDR3: CAAKGEAGPDTQYF. The CDR3 nucleotides read TGTGCCGCAAAAGGGGAAGCGGGACCAGATACGCAGTATTTT.

The V and J genes are TRBV9 and TRBJ2-2; D is perhaps TRBD2 (5 bases). CDR1 is SGDLS, CDR2 YYNGEE, per germline. The CDR3 is 17 residues long. V lost 3 bases and J 5 bases, leaving 20 bases between the germline ends. The CDR3: CASSEGVVGVGTGELFF. In DNA form, the CDR3 reads TGTGCCAGCAGCGAGGGAGTTGTGGGAGTAGGGACCGGGGAGCTGTTTTTT.

J is TRBJ2-3 and V is TRBV7-9; D gene uncertain. Germline CDR1 is SEHNR and CDR2 is FQNEAQ (reference sequence). The CDR3 loop spans 14 amino acids. With 5 bases removed from V and 0 bases from J, the gap between germline ends came to 9 bases. This chain's CDR3 is CASSRVPSTDTQYF. In nucleotides, the CDR3 is TGTGCCAGCAGCCGAGTGCCCAGCACAGATACGCAGTATTTT.

This clone was counted only a few times. The J gene is TRBJ1-5, the V gene TRBV6-1; maybe TRBD1 (6 bases). V was trimmed by 2 bases and J by 2 bases, leaving 10 bases between them. The length of the CDR3 is 15 residues. Per the germline V gene, CDR1 is MNHNS and CDR2 is SASEGT. CDR3 bases: TGTGCCAGCAGTGAAACAGGGTGGGGCAATCAGCCCCAGCATTTT. Protein sequence: CASSETGWGNQPQHF.

The chain uses TRBV6-6 and TRBJ2-1; perhaps TRBD1 as D (6 bases). V was clipped by 4 bases and J by 7 bases, with 17 bases between them. Germline values: CDR1 MNHNY, CDR2 SVGAGI (reference sequence). The CDR3 runs 15 residues. The CDR3 spells CASSSDRSYLNEQFF. CDR3 nucleotides: TGTGCCAGCAGTTCCGACAGGAGCTACCTTAATGAGCAGTTCTTC.

J is TRBJ1-1 and V is TRBV9, with 9 bases identical to TRBD1. This CDR3 is built from 15 residues. Germline CDR1 SGDLS, CDR2 YYNGEE. V shed 3 bases and J 3 bases; nucleotides not matched to a gene: 6. CDR3 sequence: CASSEWDREDTEAFF. The CDR3 region has the DNA TGTGCCAGCAGCGAGTGGGACAGGGAGGACACTGAAGCTTTCTTT.

The rearrangement joins TRBV2 to TRBJ1-6; the match to TRBD1 covers 7 bases. With 6 bases clipped from V and 14 bases from J, the junction kept 16 bases outside the gene matches. The CDR3 is 15 residues long. CDR1 is SNHLY, CDR2 FYNNEI, per germline. CDR3 protein: CASSHRDRPLWALHF. The CDR3 nucleotides are TGTGCCAGCAGCCACCGGGACAGACCCTTGTGGGCCCTCCACTTT. Full variable domain (remainder filled in from reference TRBV2 and TRBJ1-6): EPEVTQTPSHQVTQMGQEVILRCVPISNHLYFYWYRQILGQKVEFLVSFYNNEISEKSEIFDDQFSVERPDGSNFTLKIRSTKLEDSAMYFCASSHRDRPLWALHFGNGTRLTVT.

The V and J genes are TRBV9 and TRBJ1-4; D is perhaps TRBD1 (6 bases). V gave up 4 bases and J gave up 2 bases, with 9 bases separating them. This CDR3 spans 14 amino acids. The germline CDR1 and CDR2 sequences are SGDLS and YYNGEE. This chain's CDR3 is CASSHGQTNEKLFF. CDR3 nucleotide sequence: TGTGCCAGCAGCCACGGACAGACTAATGAAAAACTGTTTTTT. Complete variable domain (other parts from reference TRBV9 and TRBJ1-4): DSGVTQTPKHLITATGQRVTLRCSPRSGDLSVYWYQQSLDQGLQFLIQYYNGEERAKGNILERFSAQQFPDLHSELNLSSLELGDSALYFCASSHGQTNEKLFFGSGTQLSVL.

The V call is TRBV6-6, the J call TRBJ1-1, with TRBD1 as a possible D gene (6 bases). CDR1 is MNHNY and CDR2 is SVGAGI in the germline V gene (reference sequence). The V gene lost 6 bases and the J gene lost 1 base, with 18 bases spanning the gap. The CDR3 covers 16 residues. The CDR3 DNA is TGTGCCAGCAGCAACGCCCTGACAGGAAAGAACACTGAAGCTTTCTTT. It is translated as CASSNALTGKNTEAFF.

The V and J genes are TRBV19 and TRBJ1-2, with a possible D match to TRBD1 (5 bases). The CDR3 has 15 residues. Per germline, CDR1 LNHDA and CDR2 SQIVND (reference sequence). V gave up 3 bases and J gave up 2 bases, with 13 bases separating them. The CDR3 DNA reads as TGTGCCAGTAGTATGGGGCGGAGACAGAACTATGGCTACACCTTC. It translates to CASSMGRRQNYGYTF.

This clone was picked up one time. The CDR3 loop reads CASSSLSSGNTIYF. DNA of the CDR3: TGTGCCAGCAGCTCACTGAGCTCTGGAAACACCATATATTTT. V usage is TRBV5-8 and J usage is TRBJ1-3; no clear D. The CDR3 loop spans 14 amino acids. Germline V gives CDR1 SGHTS, CDR2 YDEGEE. With 3 bases removed from V and 0 bases from J, the gap between germline ends came to 7 bases.

The chain is built from TRBV7-9 and TRBJ1-1; the match to TRBD1 covers 7 bases. The CDR3 totals 14 residues. J gave up 0 bases and V 5 bases, and 3 bases lay outside the gene matches. Germline lookup yields CDR1 SEHNR and CDR2 FQNEAQ (reference sequence). In nucleotides, the CDR3 is TGTGCCAGCAGCCACAGGGGTATGAACACTGAAGCTTTCTTT. Protein sequence: CASSHRGMNTEAFF. Based on the CDR3 plus reference TRBV7-9 and TRBJ1-1, the full variable domain is DTGVSQNPRHKITKRGQNVTFRCDPISEHNRLYWYRQTLGQGPEFLTYFQNEAQLEKSRLLSDRFSAERPKGSFSTLEIQRTEQGDSAMYLCASSHRGMNTEAFFGQGTRLTVV.

The rearrangement uses TRBV5-8 and TRBJ1-2; D not resolved. CDR3 length equals 15 residues. V lost 3 bases and J 7 bases, leaving 19 bases between the germline ends. The germline CDR1 and CDR2 sequences are SGHTS and YDEGEE. The CDR3 sequence: CASSYPGGRRAGYTF. In nucleotides, the CDR3 is TGTGCCAGCAGCTACCCGGGAGGCAGGAGGGCTGGCTACACCTTC.

The chain recombines TRBV30 with TRBJ2-3; D might be TRBD1 (5 bases). V gave up 6 bases and J gave up 5 bases, with 21 bases separating them. The V gene's germline CDR1 is GTSNPN and CDR2 SVGIG (reference sequence). This CDR3 region has 15 residues. The CDR3 loop is CACNYWGGSQDTQYF. The CDR3 nucleotides are TGTGCCTGTAATTATTGGGGCGGAAGTCAAGATACGCAGTATTTT.

This rearrangement joins TRBV25-1 to TRBJ1-1; D unclear. Trimming took off 4 bases at V and 4 bases at J, with 10 bases between the two ends. The germline V gene has CDR1 MGHDK and CDR2 SYGVNS. The CDR3 is made up of 13 amino acids. In DNA, the CDR3 is TGTGCCAGCAGTGTAGGTGAGGGCACTGAAGCTTTCTTT. This sequence encodes CASSVGEGTEAFF.

The chain uses TRBV19 and TRBJ1-2; D is unclear. The CDR3 has 12 amino acids. Germline V lookup: CDR1 LNHDA, CDR2 SQIVND (reference sequence). V lost 1 base and J 4 bases, leaving 4 bases between the germline ends. The CDR3 protein is CASSIGPYGYTF. The DNA of the CDR3 is TGTGCCAGTAGTATAGGGCCCTATGGCTACACCTTC.

This clone occurred a few times. The chain links TRBV12-3 or TRBV12-4 to TRBJ1-1; 7 bases map to TRBD1. V shed 8 bases and J 2 bases; nucleotides not matched to a gene: 5. CDR3 length: 13 amino acids. The DNA of the CDR3 is TGTGCCAGCCAAAGACAGGGCAACACTGAAGCTTTCTTT. Translating it yields CASQRQGNTEAFF.

The chain is built from TRBV9 and TRBJ1-2; D remains ambiguous. With 0 bases removed from V and 2 bases from J, the gap between germline ends came to 8 bases. The CDR3 spans 14 residues. CDR1 SGDLS and CDR2 YYNGEE come from the germline V gene. CDR3 sequence (DNA): TGTGCCAGCAGCGTAGGAGGGAGGAACTATGGCTACACCTTC. This translates into CASSVGGRNYGYTF.